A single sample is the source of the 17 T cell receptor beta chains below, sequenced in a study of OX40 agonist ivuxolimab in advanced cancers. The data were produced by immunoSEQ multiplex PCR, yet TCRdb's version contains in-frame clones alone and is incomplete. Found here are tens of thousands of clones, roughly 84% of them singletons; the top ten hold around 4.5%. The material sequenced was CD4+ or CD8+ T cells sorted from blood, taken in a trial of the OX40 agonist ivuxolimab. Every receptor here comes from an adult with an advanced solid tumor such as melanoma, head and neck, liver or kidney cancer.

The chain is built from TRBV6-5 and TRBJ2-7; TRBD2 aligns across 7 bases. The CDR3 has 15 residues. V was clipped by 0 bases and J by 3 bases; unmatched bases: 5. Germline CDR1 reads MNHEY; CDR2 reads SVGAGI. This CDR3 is CASSYSERGVYEQYF. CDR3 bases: TGTGCCAGCAGTTACTCGGAACGGGGGGTCTACGAGCAGTACTTC.

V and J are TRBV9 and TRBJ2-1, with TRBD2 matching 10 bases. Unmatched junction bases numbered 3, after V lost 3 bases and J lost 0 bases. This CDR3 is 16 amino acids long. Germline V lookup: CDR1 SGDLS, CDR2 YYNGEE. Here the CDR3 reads CASSASSGSSYNEQFF. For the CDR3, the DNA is TGTGCCAGCAGCGCCTCTAGCGGGAGCTCCTACAATGAGCAGTTCTTC.

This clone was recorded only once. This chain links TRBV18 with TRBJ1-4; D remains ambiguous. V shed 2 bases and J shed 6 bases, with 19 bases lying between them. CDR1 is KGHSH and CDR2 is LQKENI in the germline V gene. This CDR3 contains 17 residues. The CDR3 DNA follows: TGTGCCAGCTCACCAATCTCTCGCCCGACGGTCGATGAAAAACTGTTTTTT. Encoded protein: CASSPISRPTVDEKLFF.

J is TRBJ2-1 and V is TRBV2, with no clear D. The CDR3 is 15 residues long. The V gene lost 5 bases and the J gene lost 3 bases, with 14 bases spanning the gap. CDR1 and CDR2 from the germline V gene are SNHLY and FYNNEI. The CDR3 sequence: CASSPGPPSYNEQFF. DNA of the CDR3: TGTGCCAGCAGTCCCGGGCCCCCCAGCTACAATGAGCAGTTCTTC.

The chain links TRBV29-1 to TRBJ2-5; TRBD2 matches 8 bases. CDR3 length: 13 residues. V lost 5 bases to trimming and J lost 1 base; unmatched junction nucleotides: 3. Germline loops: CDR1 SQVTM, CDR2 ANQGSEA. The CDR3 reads CSVSGGGQETQYF. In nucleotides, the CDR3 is TGCAGCGTTTCGGGGGGGGGCCAAGAGACCCAGTACTTC.

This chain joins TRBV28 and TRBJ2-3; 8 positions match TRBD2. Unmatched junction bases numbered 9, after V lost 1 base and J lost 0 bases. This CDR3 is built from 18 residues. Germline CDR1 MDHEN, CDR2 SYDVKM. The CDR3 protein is CASSLSHGGGPSTDTQYF. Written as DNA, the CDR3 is TGTGCCAGCAGTTTATCACACGGGGGGGGGCCCAGCACAGATACGCAGTATTTT.

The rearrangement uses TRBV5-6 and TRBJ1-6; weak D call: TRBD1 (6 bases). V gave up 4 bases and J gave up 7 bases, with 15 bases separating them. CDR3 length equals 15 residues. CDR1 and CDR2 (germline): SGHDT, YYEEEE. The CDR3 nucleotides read TGTGCCAGCAGCCAGACCGGGACACCGAATTCACCCCTCCACTTT. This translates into CASSQTGTPNSPLHF.

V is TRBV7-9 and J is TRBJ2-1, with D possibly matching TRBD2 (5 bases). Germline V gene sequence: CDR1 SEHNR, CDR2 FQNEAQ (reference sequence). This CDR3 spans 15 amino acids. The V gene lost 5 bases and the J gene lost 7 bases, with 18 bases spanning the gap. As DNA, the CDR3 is TGTGCCAGCAGCCCACTCGGAGCGGAAAGGAATGAGCAGTTCTTC. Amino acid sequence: CASSPLGAERNEQFF.

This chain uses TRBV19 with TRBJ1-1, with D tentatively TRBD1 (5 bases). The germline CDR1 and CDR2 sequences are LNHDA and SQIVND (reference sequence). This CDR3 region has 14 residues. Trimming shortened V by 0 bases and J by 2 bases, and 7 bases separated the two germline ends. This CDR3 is CASSIDDRNTEAFF. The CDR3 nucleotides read TGTGCCAGTAGTATAGACGACAGAAACACTGAAGCTTTCTTT.

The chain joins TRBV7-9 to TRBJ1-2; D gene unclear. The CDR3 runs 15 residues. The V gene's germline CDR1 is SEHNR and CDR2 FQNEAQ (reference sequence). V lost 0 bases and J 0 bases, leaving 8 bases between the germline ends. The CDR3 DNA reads TGTGCCAGCAGCTTAGCGGATTGGGCTAACTATGGCTACACCTTC. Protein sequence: CASSLADWANYGYTF.

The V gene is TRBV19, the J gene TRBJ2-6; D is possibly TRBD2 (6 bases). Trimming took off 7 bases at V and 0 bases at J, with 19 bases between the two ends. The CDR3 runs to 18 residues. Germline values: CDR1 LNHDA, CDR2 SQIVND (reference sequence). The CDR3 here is CASTPWEAQNSGANVLTF. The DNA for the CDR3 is TGTGCCAGTACCCCTTGGGAGGCTCAGAACTCTGGGGCCAACGTCCTGACTTTC. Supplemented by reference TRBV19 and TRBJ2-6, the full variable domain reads DGGITQSPKYLFRKEGQNVTLSCEQNLNHDAMYWYRQDPGQGLRLIYYSQIVNDFQKGDIAEGYSVSREKKESFPLTVTSAQKNPTAFYLCASTPWEAQNSGANVLTFGAGSRLTVL.

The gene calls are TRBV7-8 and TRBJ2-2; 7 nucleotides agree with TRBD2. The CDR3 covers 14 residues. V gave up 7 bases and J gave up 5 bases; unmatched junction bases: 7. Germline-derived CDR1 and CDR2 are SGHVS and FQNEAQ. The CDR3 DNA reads TGTGCCAGCATTGGGAGGGGAGGGACCGGGGAGCTGTTTTTT. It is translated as CASIGRGGTGELFF. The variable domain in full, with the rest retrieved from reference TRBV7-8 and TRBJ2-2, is GAGVSQSPRYKVAKRGQDVALRCDPISGHVSLFWYQQALGQGPEFLTYFQNEAQLDKSGLPSDRFFAERPEGSVSTLKIQRTQQEDSAVYLCASIGRGGTGELFFGEGSRLTVL.

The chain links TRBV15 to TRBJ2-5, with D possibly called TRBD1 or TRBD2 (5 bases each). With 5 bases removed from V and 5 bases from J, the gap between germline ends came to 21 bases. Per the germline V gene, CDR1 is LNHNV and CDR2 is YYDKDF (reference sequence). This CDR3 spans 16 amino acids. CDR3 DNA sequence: TGTGCCACCAGCGCCCGCGGTTCGGGGCTGGGCGAGACCCAGTACTTC. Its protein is CATSARGSGLGETQYF.

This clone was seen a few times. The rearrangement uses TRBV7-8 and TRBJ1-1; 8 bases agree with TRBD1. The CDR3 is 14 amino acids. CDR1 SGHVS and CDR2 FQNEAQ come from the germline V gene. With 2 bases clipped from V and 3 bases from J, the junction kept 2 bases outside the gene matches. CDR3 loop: CASSLTGGDTEAFF. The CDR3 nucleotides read TGTGCCAGCAGCTTAACAGGGGGTGACACTGAAGCTTTCTTT.

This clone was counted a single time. CDR3 amino acids: CASSVYNEQFF. The CDR3 DNA sequence: TGTGCCAGCAGCGTATACAATGAGCAGTTCTTC. V is TRBV7-2 and J is TRBJ2-1; D unclear. CDR3 length: 11 amino acids. Trimming removed 5 bases at V and 4 bases at J, with 3 bases between. Germline assignment: CDR1 SGHTA and CDR2 FQGNSA.

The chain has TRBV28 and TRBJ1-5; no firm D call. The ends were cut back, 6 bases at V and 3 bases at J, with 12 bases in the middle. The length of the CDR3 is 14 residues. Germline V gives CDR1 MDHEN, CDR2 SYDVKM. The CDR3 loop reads CASRLGGNNQPQHF. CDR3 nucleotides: TGTGCCAGCAGGCTGGGCGGTAACAATCAGCCCCAGCATTTT. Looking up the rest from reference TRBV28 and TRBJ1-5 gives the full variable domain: DVKVTQSSRYLVKRTGEKVFLECVQDMDHENMFWYRQDPGLGLRLIYFSYDVKMKEKGDIPEGYSVSREKKERFSLILESASTNQTSMYLCASRLGGNNQPQHFGDGTRLSIL.

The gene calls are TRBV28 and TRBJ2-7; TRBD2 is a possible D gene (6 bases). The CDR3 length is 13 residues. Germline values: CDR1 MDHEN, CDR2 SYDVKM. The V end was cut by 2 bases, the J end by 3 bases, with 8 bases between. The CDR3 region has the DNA TGTGCCAGCAGTTTAGGGGGGAACTACGAGCAGTACTTC. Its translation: CASSLGGNYEQYF.